A selection of T cell receptor beta chains follows, all from one sample in a study of CD8 T cells in Susac syndrome. One entry per CDR3 protein results from TCRdb running MiXCR on the immunoSEQ multiplex PCR reads. The sample contains almost 450,000 distinct CDR3 sequences, 85% of which appear only once. The sample taken for sequencing was CD8+ T cells from PBMCs. These receptors were collected from a human donor with multiple sclerosis. The CDR3 runs from the conserved cysteine through the conserved F or W. D genes are given only for firm matches. Clone size is not always given. Where it is, it says once, few, many or a class for expanded clones.

V gene	J gene	D gene	clone size	CDR3 protein	CDR3 DNA
TRBV12-3/TRBV12-4	TRBJ1-1	NA	NA	CASSLTLFAEAFF	TGTGCCAGCAGTCTAACACTGTTTGCTGAAGCTTTCTTT
TRBV20-1	TRBJ1-5	TRBD1	NA	CSAIRGWSQPQHF	TGCAGTGCCATCAGGGGGTGGAGTCAGCCCCAGCATTTT
TRBV27	TRBJ2-5	NA	NA	CASRYQGIFQETQYF	TGTGCCAGCAGATACCAGGGAATCTTCCAAGAGACCCAGTACTTC
TRBV11-2	TRBJ2-1	TRBD2	NA	CASSPLTSVYNEQFF	TGTGCCAGCAGCCCTTTGACTAGCGTGTACAATGAGCAGTTCTTC
TRBV6-6	TRBJ1-1	TRBD1	NA	CASSYSLTRGDAEAFF	TGTGCCAGCAGTTACTCTTTGACCAGGGGGGACGCTGAAGCTTTCTTT
TRBV18	TRBJ2-7	TRBD1	NA	CASSPWDRDFYHEQYF	TGTGCCAGCTCACCCTGGGACAGGGACTTTTACCACGAGCAGTACTTC
TRBV5-1	TRBJ2-7	TRBD1	NA	CASSRFLGTEAYEQYF	TGCGCCAGCAGCCGATTCCTCGGGACAGAAGCCTACGAGCAGTACTTC
TRBV14	TRBJ2-1	NA	NA	CASSQDSGGAPHEQFF	TGTGCCAGCAGCCAAGATTCAGGGGGGGCCCCACATGAGCAGTTCTTC
TRBV9	TRBJ1-1	NA	NA	CASSVVTNTEAFF	TGTGCCAGCAGCGTAGTAACAAACACTGAAGCTTTCTTT
TRBV29-1	TRBJ2-1	TRBD2	NA	CSVEEASGNNEQFF	TGCAGCGTTGAAGAGGCTAGCGGGAACAATGAGCAGTTCTTC
TRBV2	TRBJ2-1	NA	NA	CASSEGQGKGYNEQFF	TGTGCCAGCAGTGAGGGGCAGGGAAAGGGATACAATGAGCAGTTCTTC
TRBV6-5	TRBJ1-1	NA	NA	CASSYSRGGTEAFF	TGTGCCAGCAGTTACTCGAGGGGAGGCACTGAAGCTTTCTTT
TRBV20-1	TRBJ1-1	NA	NA	CSARDTSLGTEAFF	TGCAGTGCAAGGGACACCTCTTTGGGAACTGAAGCTTTCTTT
TRBV14	TRBJ2-1	NA	NA	CASSQEPDYNEQFF	TGTGCCAGCAGCCAAGAGCCAGACTACAATGAGCAGTTCTTC
TRBV30	TRBJ2-2	NA	NA	CARGMGTGELFF	TGTGCCCGGGGGATGGGCACCGGGGAGCTGTTTTTT
TRBV7-9	TRBJ1-3	TRBD1	NA	CASSTITGAGNTIYF	TGTGCCAGCAGCACAATTACAGGGGCGGGAAACACCATATATTTT
TRBV27	TRBJ2-1	TRBD1	NA	CASRGTGGYNEQFF	TGTGCCAGCAGAGGGACAGGGGGCTACAATGAGCAGTTCTTC
TRBV27	TRBJ2-7	TRBD1	NA	CASSLRTGGRYEQHF	TGTGCCAGCAGTCTTCGGACAGGGGGCCGCTACGAGCAGCACTTC
TRBV28	TRBJ1-2	NA	NA	CASSDRAGAPVYGYTF	TGTGCCAGCAGCGACCGAGCAGGGGCGCCGGTCTATGGCTACACCTTC
TRBV28	TRBJ1-5	NA	NA	CASIGDLYSNQPQHF	TGTGCCAGCATTGGGGACCTCTATAGCAATCAGCCCCAGCATTTT
TRBV7-9	TRBJ2-5	NA	NA	CASSLGGPLETQYF	TGTGCCAGCAGCTTAGGAGGCCCCCTGGAGACCCAGTACTTC
TRBV27	TRBJ2-2	NA	NA	CASMRYLNTGELFF	TGTGCCAGCATGCGCTACCTAAACACCGGGGAGCTGTTTTTT
TRBV5-1	TRBJ2-7	NA	NA	CASSLNLGYEQYF	TGCGCCAGCAGCTTGAATTTGGGTTACGAGCAGTACTTC
TRBV5-1	TRBJ1-1	NA	NA	CASSLLQGNTEAFF	TGCGCCAGCAGCTTGCTACAGGGGAACACTGAAGCTTTCTTT
TRBV28	TRBJ1-2	TRBD1	NA	CASSSPGQYFNYGYTF	TGTGCCAGCAGTTCTCCGGGACAGTATTTCAACTATGGCTACACCTTC
TRBV11-2	TRBJ2-7	NA	NA	CASSWASDSYEQYF	TGTGCCAGCAGCTGGGCCAGCGACTCCTACGAGCAGTACTTC
TRBV3-1	TRBJ2-5	NA	NA	CASSQEAAEYVLETQYF	TGTGCCAGCAGCCAAGAGGCGGCCGAGTACGTGCTAGAGACCCAGTACTTC
TRBV27	TRBJ1-5	NA	few	CASSLSSSNQPQHF	TGTGCCAGCAGTTTATCGAGTAGCAATCAGCCCCAGCATTTT
TRBV7-2	TRBJ1-1	TRBD1	NA	CASSPWDSLGRADTEASF	TGTGCCAGCAGCCCATGGGACAGCTTAGGGAGGGCGGACACTGAAGCTTCCTTT
TRBV19	TRBJ2-7	NA	NA	CASMGSDYEQYF	TGTGCCAGTATGGGCTCAGACTACGAGCAGTACTTC
TRBV28	TRBJ2-2	NA	NA	CASSPRGGTGELFF	TGTGCCAGCAGTCCCAGGGGTGGGACCGGGGAGCTGTTTTTT
TRBV10-3	TRBJ2-7	NA	NA	CAISGIRDKSYEQYF	TGTGCCATCAGTGGTATCCGGGACAAGAGCTACGAGCAGTACTTC
TRBV12-3/TRBV12-4	TRBJ2-7	NA	NA	CASSLVSPKIYEQYF	TGTGCCAGCAGTTTAGTTAGCCCCAAGATCTACGAGCAGTACTTC
TRBV28	TRBJ2-7	NA	NA	CASKLGGYEQYF	TGTGCCAGCAAGTTGGGCGGGTACGAGCAGTACTTC
TRBV13	TRBJ2-3	TRBD2	NA	CASSLQGTSADTQYF	TGTGCCAGCAGCTTACAAGGGACTAGCGCAGATACGCAGTATTTT
TRBV2	TRBJ2-1	TRBD1	NA	CASSDGTGFNEQFF	TGTGCCAGCAGTGACGGGACAGGGTTTAATGAGCAGTTCTTC
TRBV4-1	TRBJ2-7	TRBD1	NA	CASSQVPDGTGDREQYF	TGCGCCAGCAGCCAAGTACCCGACGGGACAGGGGATCGGGAGCAGTACTTC
TRBV12-5	TRBJ1-3	NA	NA	CASANSGWGNTIYF	TGTGCTAGTGCAAATAGTGGGTGGGGAAACACCATATATTTT
TRBV9	TRBJ1-1	TRBD1	few	CASSETGQDTEAFF	TGTGCCAGCAGCGAGACAGGGCAAGACACTGAAGCTTTCTTT
TRBV28	TRBJ1-3	NA	once	CATFTRHSGNTIYF	TGTGCCACCTTTACGCGCCACTCTGGAAACACCATATATTTT
TRBV27	TRBJ2-1	TRBD2	NA	CASRGGVTGNEQFF	TGTGCCAGCAGGGGGGGGGTGACCGGGAATGAGCAGTTCTTC
TRBV19	TRBJ2-1	NA	NA	CASSYAVSSYNEQFF	TGTGCCAGCAGCTACGCGGTAAGCTCCTACAATGAGCAGTTCTTC
TRBV19	TRBJ2-1	NA	NA	CASSPTGDSYNEQFF	TGTGCCAGTAGTCCGACGGGGGACTCCTACAATGAGCAGTTCTTC
TRBV7-9	TRBJ2-7	NA	NA	CASSLAASLGYEQYF	TGTGCCAGCAGCTTAGCGGCCAGCCTCGGCTACGAGCAGTACTTC
TRBV4-1	TRBJ2-1	NA	NA	CASSQGRGGNEQFF	TGCGCCAGCAGCCAAGGGAGGGGCGGCAATGAGCAGTTCTTC
TRBV27	TRBJ2-1	NA	NA	CASSLTGPAYNEQFF	TGTGCCAGCAGTTTAACGGGTCCTGCCTACAATGAGCAGTTCTTC
TRBV2	TRBJ2-1	TRBD2	NA	CASIRTSGSVNEQFF	TGTGCCAGCATTAGAACTAGCGGGAGTGTCAATGAGCAGTTCTTC
TRBV3-1	TRBJ2-1	TRBD2	NA	CASSPGLAGYYEQFF	TGTGCCAGCAGCCCCGGACTAGCGGGATACTATGAGCAGTTCTTC
TRBV19	TRBJ2-5	TRBD1	NA	CASSPSDRAQETQYF	TGTGCCAGTAGCCCCTCGGACAGGGCCCAAGAGACCCAGTACTTC
TRBV30	TRBJ2-1	NA	NA	CAWSVKGYNEQFF	TGTGCCTGGAGTGTTAAAGGCTACAATGAGCAGTTCTTC
TRBV7-9	TRBJ2-3	TRBD2	NA	CASSSLGTSGTDTDTQYF	TGTGCCAGCAGCTCGCTCGGGACTAGCGGGACAGACACAGATACGCAGTATTTT
TRBV15	TRBJ2-7	NA	NA	CATSRTGNPYEQYF	TGTGCCACCAGCAGAACAGGGAATCCCTACGAGCAGTACTTC
TRBV13	TRBJ1-1	NA	NA	CASTLNSGFTEAFF	TGTGCCAGCACCCTGAATTCGGGGTTCACTGAAGCTTTCTTT
TRBV14	TRBJ1-2	NA	NA	CASSQDVAGFYGYTF	TGTGCCAGCAGCCAAGATGTGGCAGGGTTTTATGGCTACACCTTC
TRBV7-9	TRBJ1-2	NA	many	CASSLGGDGYTF	TGTGCCAGCAGCTTAGGGGGGGACGGCTACACCTTC
TRBV10-3	TRBJ2-1	NA	NA	CAISDPKSVSYNEQFF	TGTGCCATCAGTGACCCGAAGAGCGTTTCCTACAATGAGCAGTTCTTC
TRBV30	TRBJ2-1	NA	NA	CAWSPESYEQFF	TGTGCCTGGAGTCCGGAGAGCTATGAGCAGTTCTTC
TRBV5-1	TRBJ2-1	TRBD1	NA	CASSMPGGGEQFF	TGCGCCAGCAGTATGCCAGGGGGTGGTGAGCAGTTCTTC
TRBV6-5	TRBJ2-5	TRBD1	NA	CASSYWDRAQETQYF	TGTGCCAGCAGTTACTGGGACAGGGCTCAAGAGACCCAGTACTTC